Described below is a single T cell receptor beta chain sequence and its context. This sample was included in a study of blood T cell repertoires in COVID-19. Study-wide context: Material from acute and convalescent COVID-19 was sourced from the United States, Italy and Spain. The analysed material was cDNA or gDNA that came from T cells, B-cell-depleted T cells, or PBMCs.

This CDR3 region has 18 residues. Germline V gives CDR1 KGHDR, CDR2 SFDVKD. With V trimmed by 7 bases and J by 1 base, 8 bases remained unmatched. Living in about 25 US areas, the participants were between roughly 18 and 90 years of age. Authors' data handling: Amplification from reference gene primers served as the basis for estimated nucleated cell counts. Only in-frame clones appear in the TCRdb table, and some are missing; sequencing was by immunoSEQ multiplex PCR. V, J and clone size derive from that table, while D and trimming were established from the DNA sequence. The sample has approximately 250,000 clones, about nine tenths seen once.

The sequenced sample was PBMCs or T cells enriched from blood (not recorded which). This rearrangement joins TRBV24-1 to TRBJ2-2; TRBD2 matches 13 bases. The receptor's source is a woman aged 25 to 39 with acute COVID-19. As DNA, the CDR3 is TGTGCCACCAGAGCCGGGACTAGCGGGACCGTGAACACCGGGGAGCTGTTTTTT. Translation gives CATRAGTSGTVNTGELFF.